This is a list of T cell receptor beta chains from one sample in a study of cytomegalovirus exposure and HLA in healthy donors. The data were produced by immunoSEQ multiplex PCR, yet TCRdb's version contains in-frame clones alone and is incomplete. This table holds around 94,000 clones, roughly 80% found once. Material for sequencing was PBMCs. Receptor source: a man aged 35 to 55 in good health and CMV-seronegative. CDR3s include the opening cysteine and the closing phenylalanine or tryptophan.

TRBV7-9 | CASSNSDRGDYGYTF
TRBV5-4 | CASSSPEDYPLEQYF
TRBV7-2 | CASSSPGQGYEQYF
TRBV6-5 | CASSLGQTRNTEAFF
TRBV5-1 | CASSSGEGLRGGLHQFF
TRBV5-4 | CASSSRTGQDSPLHF
TRBV7-9 | CASSGSNQPQHF
TRBV6-1 | CASSEGGSGGAYEQYF
TRBV10-3 | CAISTGGSGNTIYF
TRBV7-9 | CASSLFWEEKLFF
TRBV5-1 | CASSLAGGHEQYF
TRBV6-5 | CASSLSSYEQYF
TRBV7-9 | CASSSTGWSYEQYF
TRBV5-4 | CASSPQGREETQYF
TRBV7-6 | CASSLLVVANTGELFF
TRBV12-5 | CASAPGQGALGANVLTF
TRBV6-5 | CASIRDRGTGYTF
TRBV27 | CASSLLAKNIQYF
TRBV5-1 | CASSLVAGSDTQYF
TRBV7-6 | CASSSRGTGASGNTIYF
TRBV5-3 | CARSLDRGDTEAFF
TRBV11-2 | CASTQGMRGLRQETQYF
TRBV18 | CASSTTGDYGYTF
TRBV30 | CAWSTGLTEAFF
TRBV13 | CASSSSSSGYEQYF
TRBV16 | CASSHTGRSGGSQSTDTQYF